One T cell receptor beta chain is described in this entry. No antigen is known for it. The sample holds no much larger clone one base away, and base qualities are not on file. CD8 naive samples were obtained by positive selection for CCR7 among CD45RO-negative cells, yielding a CD45RA+CCR7+ population from which TemRA cells were excluded. Healthy HIV-negative adults with no recently reported acute infections or vaccinations were included as donors. Every donor was a Caucasian adult living in Nashville, Tennessee, USA. Blood was obtained by leukapheresis, after which PBMCs were separated by Ficoll-Histopaque density gradient centrifugation and cryopreserved in liquid nitrogen vapor phase. Analytical flow cytometry was used to check the purity and quantity of every magnetically sorted T cell population. Genomic DNA was isolated from each sorted fraction and quantified by UV absorbance on a Nanodrop 2000c.

These data are taken from a study of shared clonotypes between healthy human individuals (dated by TCRdb to 2018 to 2020). With regard to the full study: A couple of women and a few men aged 18 to 49 years were included in the cohort. Each donor's leukapheresis produced roughly between roughly 0.94 and 9.5 billion PBMCs. For each donor, CD4 naive and CD4 memory were each run on three plates, CD8 naive on two plates, and CD8 memory on one plate. Different laboratories and diverse techniques were used to prepare libraries and sequence TCR repertoires, to increase sequencing depth and limit assay-specific biases. To estimate repertoire size and how much clonotypes are shared between individuals, the study performed deep sequencing of blood TCR repertoires from five healthy adults.

Using the deep immunoSEQ assay, TCR CDR3 regions were amplified from genomic DNA by multiplex PCR. Extracted genomic DNA from each cell subset was distributed evenly across all wells of several immunoSEQ 96-well plates, and each plate was treated as a replicate. For sorted subsets, roughly 200 ng of genomic DNA, equivalent to 25,000 to 35,000 T cell genomes, went into each replicate PCR. The purified libraries were quantified using a Qubit 3.0 fluorometer, sized with a Bioanalyzer 2100, and then quantified again using the KAPA Library Quantification kit. Every immunoSEQ 96-well plate was sequenced on a dedicated single-read 150-cycle Illumina NextSeq 550 flow cell. The source study handled its data this way. Because only junctional sequences without quality scores were contained in the immunoSEQ output, filtering matching that applied to full-length reads could not be performed. To assign V/J genes and CDR3, sequences were annotated against IMGT germline references using PyIR, a Python wrapper for IgBLAST v1.9. Reads with weak V/J assignments (E-value above 1e-6), missing CDR3, stop codons, out-of-frame junctions, or ambiguous translated residues were removed. V3J clonotypes were defined as sequences sharing an identical inferred V gene, J gene, and CDR3 amino acid sequence. To compute the percentage overlap between repertoires, the number of shared unique clonotypes was divided by the size of the smaller repertoire. Three approaches were used to assess repertoire richness: RTK rarefaction, the Chao1 estimator, and Recon v2.1 estimates of unobserved clonotypes. For all TCRbeta clonotypes obtained by the gDNA method from several donors, generation probabilities were computed with OLGA. Imported from immuneACCESS, the table was reduced by TCRdb to in-frame sequences with V and J called. These copies leave out some clones; in studies compared against another copy, an unresolved V gene accounts for under half, and the cause of the remainder is not known. That table furnishes V, J and clone size, whereas the DNA furnished D and trimming. The sample includes about 2.1 million clones, with roughly 95% observed a single time. 1.5% to 2% of the sample is in the top ten clones.

Overall study results and their limits: Across four donors, around 5% of naive CD4, roughly 3.4% of naive CD8, approximately 2.5% of memory CD4, and about 0.4% of memory CD8 clonotypes were shared. The small number of donors limited the genetic and exposure-history diversity represented. Sampling was restricted to blood, and TCR repertoires in tissue are likely to differ from TCR repertoires in blood. Estimated clonotype richness was generally larger for naive than for memory subsets. Higher generation probabilities were observed for clonotypes shared by all four sorted-subset donors than for non-shared clonotypes. Incomplete sequencing was indicated by rarefaction of sorted-subset datasets, despite the large sequencing depth. Based on pairwise subsampling, the degree of clonotype sharing among donors was expected to be affected by sequencing depth.

What was sequenced was naive CD8+ T cells from PBMCs. In the paper's terms, the cell subset or site label means: CD45RA+CCR7+. The receptor was isolated from a man in his late teens or twenties in good health. Some clones in this sample may be carry-over from other donors' samples.

The sequence in DNA is TGTGCCAGCAGCGTGATGTCCTACGAGCAGTACTTC. This is translated as CASSVMSYEQYF. The rearrangement joined TRBV5-6 to TRBJ2-7; the D gene remains uncertain. V is reduced by 4 bases and J by 1 base, leaving a spacing of 6 bases between them. The CDR3 holds 12 amino acids from the cysteine to the phenylalanine. Solely the CDR3 DNA is kept, with 36 bases framed from the first base. The germline V gene encodes CDR1 SGHDT and CDR2 YYEEEE.